This T cell receptor beta chain was retrieved from a study of shared clonotypes between healthy human individuals (dated by TCRdb to 2018 to 2021). Turning to the overall study: A few men and two women, aged 18 to 49 years, made up the cohort. Each donor's leukapheresis produced roughly between about 0.9 and 9.5 billion PBMCs. For each donor, CD4 naive and CD4 memory were each run on three plates, CD8 naive on two plates, and CD8 memory on one plate. To increase sequencing depth and limit assay-specific biases, TCR repertoire library preparation and sequencing were carried out by different laboratories using diverse techniques. Blood TCR repertoires of five healthy adults were deeply sequenced to estimate repertoire size and the extent of clonotype sharing between individuals. The research as a whole found: Higher generation probabilities were observed for clonotypes shared by all four sorted-subset donors than for non-shared clonotypes. Sharing across a few donors was observed for around 4.8% of naive CD4, 3.5% of naive CD8, 2.3% of memory CD4, and roughly 0.4% of memory CD8 clonotypes. Sampling was restricted to blood, and TCR repertoires in tissue are likely to differ from TCR repertoires in blood. Because the study included only a small number of donors, the genetic and exposure-history diversity represented was limited. Pairwise subsampling led to the expectation that sequencing depth would affect the degree of clonotype sharing among donors. Even with the large sequencing depth, rarefaction of the sorted-subset datasets indicated that sequencing was incomplete. Larger estimated clonotype richness was generally found for naive subsets than for memory subsets.

Using the deep immunoSEQ assay, TCR CDR3 regions were amplified from genomic DNA by multiplex PCR. Genomic DNA extracted from each cell subset was distributed evenly over all wells of several immunoSEQ 96-well plates, and each plate served as one replicate. Each replicate PCR for sorted subsets received roughly 200 ng genomic DNA, equal to roughly 33,000 T cell genomes. Purified libraries were measured with a Qubit 3.0 fluorometer, size-checked on a Bioanalyzer 2100, and measured again with the KAPA Library Quantification kit. Each immunoSEQ 96-well plate was sequenced on its own single-read 150-cycle Illumina NextSeq 550 flow cell. The authors' analysis ran thus. Because the immunoSEQ output included only junctional sequences and no quality scores, the filtering could not be the same as the filtering used for full-length reads. Sequences were annotated with PyIR, a Python wrapper for IgBLAST v1.9, and V/J genes and CDR3 were assigned using IMGT germline references. Reads were removed for weak V/J assignments (E-value above 1e-6), missing CDR3, stop codons, out-of-frame junctions, or ambiguous translated residues. V3J clonotypes were defined as sequences sharing the same inferred V gene, J gene, and CDR3 amino acid sequence. The percentage overlap between two repertoires was calculated by dividing the number of shared unique clonotypes by the size of the smaller repertoire. Richness of each repertoire was evaluated using RTK rarefaction, the Chao1 estimator, and Recon v2.1 estimates of unobserved clonotypes. For all TCRbeta clonotypes obtained by the gDNA method from a few donors, generation probabilities were computed with OLGA. Here the immuneACCESS table is served through TCRdb, limited to in-frame sequences with V and J called. Missing clones are a known gap in these copies; in checked studies unresolved V genes cover under half, and the rest lacks a known reason. For V, J and clone size, that table is used; D and trimming come from the DNA. This sample comprises around 2,000,000 clones, about 95% of them detected only once. The leading ten clones occupy approximately 1.2% of the sample.

Concerning this clone: Its antigen has not been determined. Base qualities are not provided; no much larger clone lies one nucleotide away.

From the germline V gene, CDR1 is SGDLS and CDR2 is YYNGEE. V loses 0 bases, J loses 7 bases, and the germline ends lie 11 bases apart. Reading from cysteine to phenylalanine, the CDR3 counts 15 amino acids. CDR3 DNA only is kept here, 45 bases in frame from base 1. For the CD8 naive samples, CD45RO-negative cells were positively selected for CCR7, yielding a CD45RA+CCR7+ population from which TemRA cells were excluded. The donors were healthy, HIV-negative adults who had no recently reported acute infections or vaccinations. Only Caucasian adults living in Nashville, Tennessee, USA were represented among the donors. After blood collection by leukapheresis, PBMCs were isolated using Ficoll-Histopaque density gradient centrifugation and then cryopreserved in the vapor phase of liquid nitrogen. Purity and quantity of every magnetically sorted T cell population were checked by analytical flow cytometry. Genomic DNA was isolated from every sorted fraction and measured by UV absorbance on a Nanodrop 2000c.

The origin of this receptor is a man aged 18 to 30 in good health. Sequencing used naive CD8+ T cells sorted from blood. The cell subset or site label on this specimen signifies: CD45RA+CCR7+. In this chain, TRBV9 is recombined with TRBJ1-6, with the D segment identity uncertain. CDR3 sequence: CASSVGGLFNSPLHF. At the DNA level, the sequence is TGTGCCAGCAGCGTAGGTGGGCTCTTCAATTCACCCCTCCACTTT.